Below, 10 T cell receptor beta chains from the same sample are listed, as sequenced in a study of early T cells in non-severe SARS-CoV-2 infection. TCRdb re-analysed the 5' RACE reads in MiXCR, keeping a single row per CDR3 protein. The sample contains fewer than 80,000 distinct CDR3 sequences, 8.8% of which appear only once. This sample comprised whole blood, obtained at baseline. These receptors were taken from an adult who was a healthcare worker with PCR-confirmed SARS-CoV-2 infection or an uninfected control (not recorded which).

This clonotype was counted ten times or more. This chain links TRBV3-1 with TRBJ2-2; a possible D gene is TRBD2 (5 bases). V was trimmed by 8 bases and J by 4 bases, leaving 14 bases between them. The CDR3 totals 14 residues. CDR1 LGHDT and CDR2 YNNKEL come from the germline V gene (reference sequence). The CDR3 sequence: CASLSVPGTGELFF. Written as DNA, the CDR3 is TGTGCCAGCCTTAGCGTCCCGGGCACCGGGGAGCTGTTTTTT.

There are a few counts of this clonotype. CDR3 region: CASSQGTSRSYEQYF. The CDR3, as DNA: TGCGCCAGCAGCCAAGGGACTAGCAGATCCTACGAGCAGTACTTC. The chain recombines TRBV4-3 with TRBJ2-7, with 8 bases fitting TRBD2. The CDR3 length is 15 residues. V trimming: 1 base; J trimming: 1 base; junction bases outside the gene matches: 3. Germline V lookup: CDR1 LGHNA, CDR2 YSLEER.

This clonotype has just a few counts. The chain is built from TRBV7-8 and TRBJ2-1; D unresolved. This CDR3 has 12 residues. The V and J ends lost 5 bases and 10 bases respectively, with 12 bases between them. CDR1 SGHVS and CDR2 FQNEAQ come from the germline V gene. The CDR3 DNA sequence: TGTGCCAGCAGCCCCCTCGAGAGAGAGCAGTTCTTC. It yields the protein CASSPLEREQFF.

This clonotype was detected only a few times. The rearrangement uses TRBV6-2 or TRBV6-3 and TRBJ1-5, with 11 bases identical to TRBD1. The CDR3 consists of 15 residues. The V gene end was trimmed by 6 bases and the J gene end by 5 bases; junction bases not matched to a gene: 6. CDR1 is MNHEY, CDR2 SVGEGT, per germline. The CDR3 DNA is TGTGCCAGCAGAGTGGGACAGGGGGTATATCAGCCCCAGCATTTT. It is translated as CASRVGQGVYQPQHF.

The rearrangement links TRBV12-5 to TRBJ2-5; D is ambiguous. Per the germline V gene, CDR1 is LGHNT and CDR2 is FRNRAP. The V gene lost 5 bases and the J gene lost 7 bases, with 14 bases spanning the gap. This CDR3 has 13 amino acids. The CDR3 is CASGLLGAWTQYF. The DNA for the CDR3 is TGTGCTAGTGGTCTTCTCGGAGCTTGGACCCAGTACTTC.

There are many counts of this clonotype. This chain uses TRBV7-2 with TRBJ2-5; 8 positions agree with TRBD2. J lost 1 base, V lost 3 bases, and 4 bases had no gene match. The CDR3 sequence is 15 residues long. CDR1 SGHTA and CDR2 FQGNSA come from the germline V gene. As DNA, the CDR3 is TGTGCCAGCAGCTTGCCTAGCGGGCCCCAAGAGACCCAGTACTTC. It codes for CASSLPSGPQETQYF.

The chain joins TRBV12-3 or TRBV12-4 to TRBJ2-3; maybe TRBD2 (6 bases). V lost 1 base and J 2 bases, leaving 13 bases between the germline ends. This CDR3 is 16 amino acids long. For the CDR3, the DNA is TGTGCCAGCAGTTTAGGAGTTAGCGGATACACAGATACGCAGTATTTT. This codes for CASSLGVSGYTDTQYF.

The J gene is TRBJ2-5, the V gene TRBV5-1; D ambiguous. V lost 4 bases to trimming and J lost 1 base, with 11 bases between them. This CDR3 spans 14 amino acids. Per germline, CDR1 SGHRS and CDR2 YFSETQ. The CDR3 bases are TGCGCCAGCAGCCAGAACCCCATCCAAGAGACCCAGTACTTC. Translated: CASSQNPIQETQYF. Combining the CDR3 with reference TRBV5-1 and TRBJ2-5 gives the whole variable domain KAGVTQTPRYLIKTRGQQVTLSCSPISGHRSVSWYQQTPGQGLQFLFEYFSETQRNKGNFPGRFSGRQFSNSRSEMNVSTLELGDSALYLCASSQNPIQETQYFGPGTRLLVL.

The table lists this clonotype with a few counts. V is TRBV6-6 and J is TRBJ2-1; TRBD2 is a possible D gene (6 bases). The germline V gene encodes CDR1 MNHNY and CDR2 SVGAGI (reference sequence). This CDR3 contains 14 residues. V gave up 6 bases and J gave up 4 bases, with 13 bases separating them. The CDR3 region is CASSERVAYNEQFF. CDR3 bases: TGTGCCAGCAGCGAGCGGGTCGCATACAATGAGCAGTTCTTC.

The V call is TRBV3-1, the J call TRBJ2-2; no definite D call. Germline CDR1 reads LGHDT; CDR2 reads YNNKEL (reference sequence). The CDR3 has 14 amino acids. V lost 4 bases, J lost 3 bases, and 9 bases lay in between. Written as DNA, the CDR3 is TGTGCCAGCAGCCTTGTAATCGACACCGGGGAGCTGTTTTTT. It yields the protein CASSLVIDTGELFF. Complete variable domain (other parts from reference TRBV3-1 and TRBJ2-2): DTAVSQTPKYLVTQMGNDKSIKCEQNLGHDTMYWYKQDSKKFLKIMFSYNNKELIINETVPNRFSPKSPDKAHLNLHINSLELGDSAVYFCASSLVIDTGELFFGEGSRLTVL.